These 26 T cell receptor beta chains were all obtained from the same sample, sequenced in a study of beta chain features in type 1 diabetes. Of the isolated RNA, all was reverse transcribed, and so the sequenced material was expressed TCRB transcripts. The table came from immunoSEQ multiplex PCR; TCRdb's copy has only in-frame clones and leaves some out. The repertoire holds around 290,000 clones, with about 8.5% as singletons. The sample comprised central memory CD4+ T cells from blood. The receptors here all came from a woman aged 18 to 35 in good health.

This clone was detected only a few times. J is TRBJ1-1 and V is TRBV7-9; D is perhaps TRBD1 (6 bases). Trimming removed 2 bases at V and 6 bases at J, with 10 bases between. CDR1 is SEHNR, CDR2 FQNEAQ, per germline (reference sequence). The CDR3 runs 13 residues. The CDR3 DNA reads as TGTGCCAGCAGCTTAAGGGGGTTCTCTGAAGCTTTCTTT. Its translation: CASSLRGFSEAFF.

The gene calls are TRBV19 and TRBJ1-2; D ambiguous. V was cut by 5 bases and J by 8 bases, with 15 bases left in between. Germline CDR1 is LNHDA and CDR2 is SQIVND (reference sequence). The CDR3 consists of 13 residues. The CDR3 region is CASSGISRRGYTF. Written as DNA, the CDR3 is TGTGCCAGTAGTGGGATCTCACGTAGGGGCTACACCTTC.

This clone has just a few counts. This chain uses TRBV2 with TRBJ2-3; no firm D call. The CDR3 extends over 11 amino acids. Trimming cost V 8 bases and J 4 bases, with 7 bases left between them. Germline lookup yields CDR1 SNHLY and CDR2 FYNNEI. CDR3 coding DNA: TGTGCCAGCTTCATTCCAGATACGCAGTATTTT. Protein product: CASFIPDTQYF.

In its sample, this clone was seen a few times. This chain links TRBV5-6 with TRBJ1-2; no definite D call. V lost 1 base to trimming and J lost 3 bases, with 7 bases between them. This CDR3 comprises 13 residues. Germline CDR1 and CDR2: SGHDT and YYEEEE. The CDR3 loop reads CASSLTGDYGYTF. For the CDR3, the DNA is TGTGCCAGCAGCTTGACTGGGGACTATGGCTACACCTTC.

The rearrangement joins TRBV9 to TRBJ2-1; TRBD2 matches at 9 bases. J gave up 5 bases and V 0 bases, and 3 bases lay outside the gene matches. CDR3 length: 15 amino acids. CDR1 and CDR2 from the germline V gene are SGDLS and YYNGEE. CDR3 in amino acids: CASSVGPSGNNEQFF. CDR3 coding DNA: TGTGCCAGCAGCGTAGGGCCTAGCGGGAACAATGAGCAGTTCTTC.

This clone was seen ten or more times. The CDR3 nucleotides read TGTGCCAGCAGCTTGGAACTGGTACAAGAGACCCAGTACTTC. Translated: CASSLELVQETQYF. The rearrangement uses TRBV11-3 and TRBJ2-5; D call uncertain. Per the germline V gene, CDR1 is SGHNT and CDR2 is YENEEA. The CDR3 sequence is 14 residues long. Trimming took 3 bases from V and 2 from J, leaving 10 bases between them.

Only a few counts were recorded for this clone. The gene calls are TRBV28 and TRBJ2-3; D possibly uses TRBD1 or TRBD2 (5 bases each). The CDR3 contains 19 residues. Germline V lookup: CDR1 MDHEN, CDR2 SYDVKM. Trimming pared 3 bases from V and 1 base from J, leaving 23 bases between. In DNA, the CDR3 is TGTGCCAGCAGTTTCGGTTTGCTTCTCGGGGAAGGGGGCACAGATACGCAGTATTTT. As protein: CASSFGLLLGEGGTDTQYF.

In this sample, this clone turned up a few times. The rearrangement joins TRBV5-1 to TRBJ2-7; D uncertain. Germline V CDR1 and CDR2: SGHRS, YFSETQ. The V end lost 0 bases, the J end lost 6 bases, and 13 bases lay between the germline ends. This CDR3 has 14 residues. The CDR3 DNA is TGCGCCAGCAGCTTGGAAGGCCAGGTGGGCGAGCAGTACGTC. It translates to CASSLEGQVGEQYV.

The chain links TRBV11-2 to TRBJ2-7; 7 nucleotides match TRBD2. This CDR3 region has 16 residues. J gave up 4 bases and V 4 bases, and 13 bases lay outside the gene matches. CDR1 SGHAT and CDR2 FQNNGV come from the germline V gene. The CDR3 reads CASSSHRLASGYEQYF. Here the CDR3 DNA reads TGTGCCAGCAGCTCCCACAGACTAGCAAGTGGGTACGAGCAGTACTTC. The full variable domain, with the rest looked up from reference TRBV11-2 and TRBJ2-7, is EAGVAQSPRYKIIEKRQSVAFWCNPISGHATLYWYQQILGQGPKLLIQFQNNGVVDDSQLPKDRFSAERLKGVDSTLKIQPAKLEDSAVYLCASSSHRLASGYEQYFGPGTRLTVT.

CDR3 DNA: TGTGCCAGCTCACCGGACAGAGGAGGCTATGGCTACACCTTC. This gives the protein CASSPDRGGYGYTF. The rearrangement links TRBV18 to TRBJ1-2; TRBD1 might be the D (6 bases). The germline V and J ends were trimmed by 3 bases and 4 bases, with 12 bases remaining between them. CDR1 is KGHSH and CDR2 is LQKENI in the germline V gene. This CDR3 has 14 amino acids.

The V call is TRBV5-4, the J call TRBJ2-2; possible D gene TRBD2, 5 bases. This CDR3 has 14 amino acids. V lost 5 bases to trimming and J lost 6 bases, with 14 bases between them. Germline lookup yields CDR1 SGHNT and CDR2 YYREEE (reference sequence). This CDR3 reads CASRVDYGSGELFF. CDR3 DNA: TGTGCCAGCAGGGTTGACTATGGCTCCGGGGAGCTGTTTTTT.

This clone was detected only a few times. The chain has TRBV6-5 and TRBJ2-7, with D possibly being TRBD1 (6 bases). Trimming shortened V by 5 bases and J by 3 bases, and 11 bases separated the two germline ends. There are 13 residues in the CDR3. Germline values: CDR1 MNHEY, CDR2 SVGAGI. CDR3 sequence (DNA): TGTGCCAGCAGTAGAGGACAGAACTACGAGCAGTACTTC. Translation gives CASSRGQNYEQYF.

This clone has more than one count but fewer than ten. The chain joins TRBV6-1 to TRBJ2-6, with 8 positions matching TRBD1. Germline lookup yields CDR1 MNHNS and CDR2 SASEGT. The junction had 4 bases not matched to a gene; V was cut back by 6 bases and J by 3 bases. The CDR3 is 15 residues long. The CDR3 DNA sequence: TGTGCCAGCAGGACAGGGGATGGTGGGGCCAACGTCCTGACTTTC. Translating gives CASRTGDGGANVLTF.

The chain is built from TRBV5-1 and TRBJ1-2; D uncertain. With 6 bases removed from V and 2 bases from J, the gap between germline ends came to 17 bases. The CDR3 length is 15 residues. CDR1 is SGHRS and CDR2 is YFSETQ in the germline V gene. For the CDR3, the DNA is TGCGCCAGCAAAGTCGTATTAGAGGAAAACTATGGCTACACCTTC. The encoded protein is CASKVVLEENYGYTF. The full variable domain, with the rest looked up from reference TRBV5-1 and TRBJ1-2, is KAGVTQTPRYLIKTRGQQVTLSCSPISGHRSVSWYQQTPGQGLQFLFEYFSETQRNKGNFPGRFSGRQFSNSRSEMNVSTLELGDSALYLCASKVVLEENYGYTFGSGTRLTVV.

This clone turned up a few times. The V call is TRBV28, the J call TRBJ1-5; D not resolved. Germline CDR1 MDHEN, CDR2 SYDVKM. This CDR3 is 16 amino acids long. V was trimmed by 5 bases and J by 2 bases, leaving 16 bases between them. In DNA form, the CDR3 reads TGTGCCAGCAGTACCGACGGGGTAAGTGGCAATCAGCCCCAGCATTTT. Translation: CASSTDGVSGNQPQHF.

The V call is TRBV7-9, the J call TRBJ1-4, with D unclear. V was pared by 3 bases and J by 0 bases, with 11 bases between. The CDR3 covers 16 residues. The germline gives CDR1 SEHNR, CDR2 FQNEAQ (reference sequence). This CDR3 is CASSLVPPTTNEKLFF. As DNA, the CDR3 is TGTGCCAGCAGCTTGGTTCCTCCGACAACTAATGAAAAACTGTTTTTT. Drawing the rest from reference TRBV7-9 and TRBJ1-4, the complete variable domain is DTGVSQNPRHKITKRGQNVTFRCDPISEHNRLYWYRQTLGQGPEFLTYFQNEAQLEKSRLLSDRFSAERPKGSFSTLEIQRTEQGDSAMYLCASSLVPPTTNEKLFFGSGTQLSVL.

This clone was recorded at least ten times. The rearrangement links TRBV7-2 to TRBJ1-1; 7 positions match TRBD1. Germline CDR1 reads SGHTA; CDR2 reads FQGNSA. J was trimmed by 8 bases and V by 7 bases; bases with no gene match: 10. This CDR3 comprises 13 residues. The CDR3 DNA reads TGTGCCAGCACCCTAACTCCGGGACAGGAAGCTTTCTTT. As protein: CASTLTPGQEAFF.

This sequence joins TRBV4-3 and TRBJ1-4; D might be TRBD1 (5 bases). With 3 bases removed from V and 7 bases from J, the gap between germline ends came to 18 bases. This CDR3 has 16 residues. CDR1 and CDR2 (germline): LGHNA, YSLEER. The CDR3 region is CASSQSPGQAGEKLFF. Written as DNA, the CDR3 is TGCGCCAGCAGCCAGTCCCCCGGACAAGCAGGTGAAAAACTGTTTTTT.

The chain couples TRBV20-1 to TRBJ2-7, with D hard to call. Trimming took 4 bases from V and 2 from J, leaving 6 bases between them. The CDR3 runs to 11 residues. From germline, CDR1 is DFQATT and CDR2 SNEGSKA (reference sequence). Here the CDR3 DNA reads TGCAGTGCTACGACCGCCTACGAGCAGTACGTC. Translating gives CSATTAYEQYV.

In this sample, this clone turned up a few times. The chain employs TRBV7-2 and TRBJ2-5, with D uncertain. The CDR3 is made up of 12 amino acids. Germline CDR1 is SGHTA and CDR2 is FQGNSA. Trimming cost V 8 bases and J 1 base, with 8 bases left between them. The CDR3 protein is CASGKVQETQYF. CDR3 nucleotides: TGTGCCAGCGGAAAGGTCCAAGAGACCCAGTACTTC.

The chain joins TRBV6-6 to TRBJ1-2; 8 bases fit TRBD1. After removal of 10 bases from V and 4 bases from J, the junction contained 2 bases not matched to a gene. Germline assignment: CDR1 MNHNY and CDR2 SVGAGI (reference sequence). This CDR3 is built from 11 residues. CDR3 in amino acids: CATQGAYGYTF. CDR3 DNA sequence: TGTGCCACCCAGGGGGCCTATGGCTACACCTTC.

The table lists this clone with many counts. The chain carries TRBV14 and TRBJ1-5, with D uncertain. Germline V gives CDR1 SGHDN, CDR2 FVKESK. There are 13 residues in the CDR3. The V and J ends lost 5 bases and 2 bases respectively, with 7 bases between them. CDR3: CASSGQGNQPQHF. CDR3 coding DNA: TGTGCCAGCAGCGGGCAGGGCAATCAGCCCCAGCATTTT.

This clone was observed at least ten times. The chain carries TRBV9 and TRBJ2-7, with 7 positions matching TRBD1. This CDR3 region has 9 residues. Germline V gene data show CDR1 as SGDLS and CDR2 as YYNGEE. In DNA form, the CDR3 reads TGCAGGGGGTTCGACGAGCAGTACGTC. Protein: CRGFDEQYV.

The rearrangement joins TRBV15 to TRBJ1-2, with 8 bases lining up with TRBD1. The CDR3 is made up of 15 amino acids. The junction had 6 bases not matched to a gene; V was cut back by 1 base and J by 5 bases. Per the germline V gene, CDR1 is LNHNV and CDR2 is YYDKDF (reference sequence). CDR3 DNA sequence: TGTGCCACCAGCAGAGGGAAGACAGGGGAGTATGGCTACACCTTC. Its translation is CATSRGKTGEYGYTF.

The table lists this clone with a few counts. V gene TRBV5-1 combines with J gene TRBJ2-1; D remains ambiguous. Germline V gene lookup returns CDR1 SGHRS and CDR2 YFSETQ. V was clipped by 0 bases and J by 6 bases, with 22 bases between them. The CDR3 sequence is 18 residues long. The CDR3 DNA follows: TGCGCCAGCAGCTTGGGGGGATGGATCCGCCGTTCGGGCAATGAGCAGTTCTTC. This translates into CASSLGGWIRRSGNEQFF.

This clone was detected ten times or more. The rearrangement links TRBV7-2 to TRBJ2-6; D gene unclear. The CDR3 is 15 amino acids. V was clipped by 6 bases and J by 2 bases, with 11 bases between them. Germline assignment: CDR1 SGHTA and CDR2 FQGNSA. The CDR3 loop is CASRNEEAGANVLTF. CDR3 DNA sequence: TGTGCCAGCAGGAATGAGGAAGCTGGGGCCAACGTCCTGACTTTC.